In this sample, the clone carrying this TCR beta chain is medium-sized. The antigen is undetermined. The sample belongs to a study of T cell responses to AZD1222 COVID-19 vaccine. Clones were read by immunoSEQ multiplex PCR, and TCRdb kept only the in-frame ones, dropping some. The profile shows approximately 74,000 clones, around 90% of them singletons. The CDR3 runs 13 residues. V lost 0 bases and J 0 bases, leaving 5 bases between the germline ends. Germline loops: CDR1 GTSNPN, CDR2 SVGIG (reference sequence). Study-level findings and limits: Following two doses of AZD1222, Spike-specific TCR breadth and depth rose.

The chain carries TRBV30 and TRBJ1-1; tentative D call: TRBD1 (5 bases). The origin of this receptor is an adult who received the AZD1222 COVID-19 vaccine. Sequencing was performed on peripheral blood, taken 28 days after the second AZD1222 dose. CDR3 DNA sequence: TGTGCCTGGAGTGTAGGGGTGAACACTGAAGCTTTCTTT. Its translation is CAWSVGVNTEAFF.